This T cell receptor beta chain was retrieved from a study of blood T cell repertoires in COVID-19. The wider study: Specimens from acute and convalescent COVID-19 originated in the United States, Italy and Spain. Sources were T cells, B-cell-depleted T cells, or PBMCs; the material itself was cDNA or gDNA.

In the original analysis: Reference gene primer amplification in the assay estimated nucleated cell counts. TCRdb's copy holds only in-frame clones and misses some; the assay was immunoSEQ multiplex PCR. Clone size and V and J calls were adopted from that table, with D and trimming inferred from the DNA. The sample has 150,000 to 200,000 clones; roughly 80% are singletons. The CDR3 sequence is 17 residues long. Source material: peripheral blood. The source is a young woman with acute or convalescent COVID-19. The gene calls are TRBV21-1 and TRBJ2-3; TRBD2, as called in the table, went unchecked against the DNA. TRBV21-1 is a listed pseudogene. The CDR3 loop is CASSKGLAGSSTDTQYF. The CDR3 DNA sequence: TGTGCCAGCAGCAAGGGACTAGCGGGCTCTAGCACAGATACGCAGTATTTT.